The 17 T cell receptor beta chains below come from one sample, sequenced in a study of blood T cells in healthy people across ages. With a J-beta primer mix and a sample-barcoded 5' primer, a second PCR ran about 6 to 11 cycles. In TCRdb, the 5' RACE reads were re-called with MiXCR into one record per CDR3 protein. The table shows about 1 million distinct CDR3 sequences, with 40% to 45% occurring only once. Material: blood. The receptors here all came from a woman in her fifties or sixties in good health.

This clonotype was counted a single time. The genes are TRBV2 and TRBJ2-1; 11 bases are shared with TRBD2. The CDR3 has 16 amino acids. V lost 6 bases and J lost 4; bases outside the gene matches: 8. From germline, CDR1 is SNHLY and CDR2 FYNNEI. The CDR3 DNA follows: TGTGCCAGCAGCACACCCACTAGCGGGGGTTACAATGAGCAGTTCTTC. It is translated as CASSTPTSGGYNEQFF.

For this clonotype: The junction and the germline gene differ at one end; a read error may be behind it. This chain uses TRBV7-2 with TRBJ2-3, with 12 bases that match TRBD2. CDR1 SGHTA and CDR2 FQGNSA come from the germline V gene. This CDR3 has 16 residues. The CDR3 is CASSNLAGGPRDAQYF. CDR3 nucleotides: TGTGCCAGCAGCAATCTAGCGGGAGGGCCAAGAGATGCGCAGTATTTT.

The chain has TRBV20-1 and TRBJ2-5, with D hard to call. The V gene's germline CDR1 is DFQATT and CDR2 SNEGSKA (reference sequence). Trimming took off 6 bases at V and 1 base at J, with 9 bases between the two ends. The CDR3 runs to 12 residues. CDR3 nucleotide sequence: TGCAGTGCCCGGCCCAGCCAAGAGACCCAGTACTTC. Residues: CSARPSQETQYF.

This clonotype was observed a few times. J is TRBJ2-4 and V is TRBV11-1; 9 nucleotides match TRBD1. The J call may be mistaken, given a closer DNA end match to TRBJ2-7. The CDR3 sequence is 16 residues long. The V gene's germline CDR1 is SGHAT and CDR2 FQDESV (reference sequence). In DNA form, the CDR3 reads TGTGCCAGCAGTTTCCCCACCGGGACAGGGCTCCACGAGCAGTACTTC. Its protein product is CASSFPTGTGLHEQYF.

A few counts support this clonotype. The V call is TRBV6-2 or TRBV6-3, the J call TRBJ1-4; D is unclear. Deletions cut 2 bases from V and 0 bases from J, with 7 bases between. CDR1 and CDR2 (germline): MNHEY, SVGEGT. CDR3 length equals 15 residues. The CDR3 sequence is CASSYRAATNEKLFF. The CDR3 DNA is TGTGCCAGCAGTTACCGGGCCGCAACTAATGAAAAACTGTTTTTT.

V is TRBV7-2 and J is TRBJ2-4; D is perhaps TRBD1 (5 bases). The CDR3 runs 14 residues. Trimming pared 7 bases from V and 0 bases from J, leaving 10 bases between. In germline, CDR1 is SGHTA, CDR2 FQGNSA. CDR3 coding DNA: TGTGCCAGCACCCCGACAGTAGCCAAAAACATTCAGTACTTC. As protein: CASTPTVAKNIQYF.

This chain joins TRBV7-9 and TRBJ2-1, with D possibly being TRBD2 (5 bases). The CDR3 totals 14 residues. Germline-derived CDR1 and CDR2 are SEHNR and FQNEAQ (reference sequence). V lost 5 bases and J 7 bases, leaving 15 bases between the germline ends. CDR3 residues: CASSGSVYENEQFF. The CDR3 DNA is TGTGCCAGCAGCGGGAGCGTGTATGAGAATGAGCAGTTCTTC.

The rearrangement links TRBV20-1 to TRBJ2-4; 7 bases agree with TRBD1. Trimming at V came to 0 bases and at J to 13 bases, leaving 18 bases not matched to a gene. The CDR3 loop spans 16 amino acids. CDR1 and CDR2 (germline): DFQATT, SNEGSKA (reference sequence). The CDR3 DNA sequence: TGCAGTGCTAGAGATCTCCGGACAGGAGCTTACAATGAGCAGTACTTC. This gives the protein CSARDLRTGAYNEQYF.

In this sample, this clonotype turned up a few times. J is TRBJ2-7 and V is TRBV11-2; 8 bases match TRBD1. Trimming at V came to 5 bases and at J to 0 bases, leaving 6 bases not matched to a gene. The CDR3 sequence is 15 residues long. Looked up from germline, CDR1 is SGHAT and CDR2 is FQNNGV. The CDR3 reads CASSPGTGLSYEQYF. CDR3 DNA: TGTGCCAGCAGCCCCGGGACAGGACTCTCCTACGAGCAGTACTTC.

The chain couples TRBV2 to TRBJ1-5; D may be TRBD1 (5 bases). There are 16 residues in the CDR3. Trimming shortened V by 3 bases and J by 2 bases, and 14 bases separated the two germline ends. Germline CDR1 and CDR2: SNHLY and FYNNEI. The CDR3 DNA reads TGTGCCAGCAGTGAGCCGGCAGGGATCGGCAATCAGCCCCAGCATTTT. Protein sequence: CASSEPAGIGNQPQHF.

The rearrangement links TRBV10-1 to TRBJ2-7; D may be TRBD2 (7 bases). Trimming took off 0 bases at V and 5 bases at J, with 11 bases between the two ends. The CDR3 is 14 residues long. The germline CDR1 and CDR2 sequences are WNHNN and SYGVQD (reference sequence). The CDR3 loop is CASSESGGADEQYF. In DNA form, the CDR3 reads TGCGCCAGCAGTGAGTCTGGGGGGGCCGACGAGCAGTACTTC.

This clonotype occurred a few times. The CDR3 region is CASSFWGSGANVLTF. CDR3 nucleotide sequence: TGTGCCAGCAGTTTTTGGGGCTCTGGGGCCAACGTCCTGACTTTC. J is TRBJ2-6 and V is TRBV28, with D unresolved. The CDR3 has 15 residues. V gave up 3 bases and J gave up 0 bases, with 6 bases separating them. The germline CDR1 and CDR2 sequences are MDHEN and SYDVKM.

The J gene is TRBJ1-2, the V gene TRBV6-2 or TRBV6-3; 8 nucleotides match TRBD1. With 2 bases clipped from V and 5 bases from J, the junction kept 4 bases outside the gene matches. The CDR3 has 14 amino acids. Germline CDR1 and CDR2: MNHEY and SVGEGT. This CDR3 reads CASSYQQGVYGYTF. DNA of the CDR3: TGTGCCAGCAGTTACCAACAGGGGGTATATGGCTACACCTTC.

This clonotype has a single count. V usage is TRBV7-3 and J usage is TRBJ2-3, with TRBD2 identical over 8 bases. V dropped 8 bases and J dropped 3; count of bases not matched to a gene: 10. CDR3 length equals 15 residues. Germline CDR1 SGHTA, CDR2 FQGTGA. The CDR3 is CASGRAGVGTDTQYF. DNA for the CDR3: TGTGCCAGCGGGAGAGCGGGAGTTGGTACAGATACGCAGTATTTT.

This clonotype was seen only a few times. The chain is built from TRBV29-1 and TRBJ1-2, with TRBD1 matching over 9 bases. Germline CDR1 and CDR2: SQVTM and ANQGSEA. CDR3 size: 13 residues. The J segment lost 8 bases and the V segment lost 3 bases, leaving 7 bases of the junction unmatched. For the CDR3, the DNA is TGCAGCGTTGAGGGGGGACAGGGAGGCGGCTACACCTTC. It specifies CSVEGGQGGGYTF. The full variable domain, in which reference TRBV29-1 and TRBJ1-2 provide the parts outside the CDR3, is SAVISQKPSRDICQRGTSLTIQCQVDSQVTMMFWYRQQPGQSLTLIATANQGSEATYESGFVIDKFPISRPNLTFSTLTVSNMSPEDSSIYLCSVEGGQGGGYTFGSGTRLTVV.

This clonotype was counted between two and nine times. The rearrangement links TRBV10-3 to TRBJ2-3; 10 bases fit TRBD2. After removal of 8 bases from V and 1 base from J, the junction contained 6 bases not matched to a gene. Germline V gene sequence: CDR1 ENHRY, CDR2 SYGVKD. The CDR3 loop spans 15 amino acids. DNA for the CDR3: TGTGCCATCCGAGGCGGGACTAGCGGCACAGATACGCAGTATTTT. It translates to CAIRGGTSGTDTQYF.

This clonotype was seen repeatedly, ten times or more. The chain uses TRBV5-1 and TRBJ2-5; TRBD1 aligns across 7 bases. Trimming took 4 bases from V and 2 from J; bases not matched to a gene: 5. The CDR3 has 14 amino acids. Germline V gives CDR1 SGHRS, CDR2 YFSETQ. As DNA, the CDR3 is TGCGCCAGCAGCCGTACGACAGGGCAAGAGACCCAGTACTTC. Translation: CASSRTTGQETQYF. The variable domain in full, completed from reference TRBV5-1 and TRBJ2-5, reads KAGVTQTPRYLIKTRGQQVTLSCSPISGHRSVSWYQQTPGQGLQFLFEYFSETQRNKGNFPGRFSGRQFSNSRSEMNVSTLELGDSALYLCASSRTTGQETQYFGPGTRLLVL.